The source of this T cell receptor (beta chain) is a study of regulatory and conventional T cells in RAG deficiency. Study results and limitations: These Omenn syndrome Treg sorts may hold peripherally activated cells instead. Treg unique TCR beta sequences were about 100-fold fewer in Omenn syndrome and CID/AS patients than controls. Patient subsets had shorter CDR3s; Omenn Treg-Tconv overlap exceeded 85%.

This clone has only one observation. The antigen remains unidentified. The sorted conventional CD4+ T cells were CD25-low and CD127-high, with genomic DNA sequenced. Germline assignment: CDR1 SGHTA and CDR2 FQGNSA. The CDR3 runs 17 residues. V shed 4 bases and J shed 0 bases, with 16 bases lying between them. Profiled with immunoSEQ multiplex PCR; TCRdb holds only in-frame clones, not every one. Of some 30,000 clones in the sample, approximately 96% were seen once. The data were also submitted as part of a second study, on regulatory T cells. From that paper: Amplification used 52 TRBV primers and 13 TRBJ primers.

Input material: CD25- CD4+ T cells sorted from blood. This sequence joins TRBV7-2 and TRBJ1-5; the D gene is possibly TRBD1 (6 bases). This clonotype was obtained from a human donor in good health. The CDR3 sequence: CASSSYATGNSNQPQHF. DNA of the CDR3: TGTGCCAGCAGCTCTTACGCGACAGGCAATAGCAATCAGCCCCAGCATTTT.